This TCR beta chain was captured by sequencing in a study of vaccination and CD4 T cells after COVID-19 (dated by TCRdb to between 2021 and 2023). The study in broad terms: SARS-CoV-2 positivity had been established in the convalescent patients by nasal swab PCR, and mild disease was recorded in roughly 10 of these patients and severe disease in one. In the convalescent cohort there were six males and four females, among whom were two Hispanic individuals, seven Caucasians, two Asians and one multiracial person. Two doses of either the Pfizer-BioNTech BNT162b2 vaccine (n=8) or the Moderna mRNA-1273 vaccine (n=2) were administered to participants. Post-COVID blood samples from convalescent patients were collected a median of around 100 days after diagnosis, with a range of about 35 to 161 days. The time from the second vaccine dose to post-vaccine blood sampling had a median of approximately 72 days and ranged from about 14 to 241 days. For stimulating the cultures, overlapping spike peptide pools were used, derived from SARS-CoV-2 as well as from the common cold coronaviruses HCoV-NL63, HCoV-OC43 and HCoV-229E. In control cultures, a CEFX viral epitope pool was used as positive control, an HIV-1 Nef peptide pool was used as negative control, or no peptide was added. In around 10 COVID-19 convalescent patients and 4 infection-naive healthy vaccine recipients, researchers compared the spike-specific CD4+ TCR repertoire from before mRNA vaccination with the repertoire from after.

Study-level results and caveats: In convalescent patients, a median approximately 86% of post-vaccine SARS-CoV-2-reactive clones were detected only after vaccination, and vaccine-specific priming was suggested by this finding. Of the vaccine-specific clones in convalescent patients, 304 of 307, or nearly all, reacted only to SARS-CoV-2 spike and did not cross-react with common cold coronaviruses. The median number of SARS-CoV-2-reactive clonotypes rose from around 21 after infection to a few dozen after vaccination, but the change was not significant. The study included relatively few convalescent patients and did not analyze early timepoints after natural infection.

This sample's treatment or condition label indicates: approximately nine-day PBMC culture with coronavirus spike peptide pools or control peptides (ViraFEST assay). The study used the ViraFEST assay, which expanded antigen-specific T cells with peptide pools and then identified expanded clonotypes by TCR sequencing. The convalescent patients' positive SARS-CoV-2 PCR tests fell between March and December 2020, which was before the Alpha, Beta and Delta variants emerged in the United States. Over 1.5 million PBMCs per well were cultured in IMDM with approximately 5.2% human AB serum and roughly 9.3 IU/ml IL-2, plus 10 ug/ml peptide pools. Half of the culture medium was replaced with fresh IL-2-containing medium on days 3 and 7. After approximately eleven days of culture, CD4+ T cells were isolated by negative selection with the EasySep CD4+ T cell isolation kit. Ficoll-Paque Plus gradient centrifugation was used to isolate PBMCs from whole blood, and the isolated PBMCs were then either used fresh or cryopreserved at -140C. In general, triplicate wells were set up for every culture condition.

The germline V gene (reference sequence) provides CDR1 MNHEY and CDR2 SMNVEV. Trimming removed 3 bases from V and 2 bases from J, leaving 14 bases between the germline ends. The CDR3 runs 16 residues from the cysteine to the phenylalanine. Here the CDR3 DNA is all that survives: 48 bases in frame from base 1. To note about this clonotype: Its antigen is currently not known. There are no base qualities to consult, and no much larger clone falls within one base.

Library creation used PCR. DNA from cultured CD4+ T cells was subjected to TCR sequencing with the Oncomine TCR Beta short-read assay at the Johns Hopkins FTIC core. The QIAamp micro DNA kit was used to extract genomic DNA from the cultured CD4+ T cells. Oncomine TCR Beta libraries from cultured CD4+ T cells were pooled using unique dual indexes and sequenced on an Illumina iSeq 100. Turning to the authors' computational methods: Non-productive sequences were removed, and CDR3s that did not start with C, did not end with F or W, or were shorter than 7 amino acids were discarded. The MANAFEST web application was used to identify antigen-specific clonotypes by comparing peptide-stimulated wells against reference wells and other culture wells. For a clone to be called positive, the clone needed an FDR below 0.05, an odds ratio above 5, and a productive frequency above 0.1% in at least two of three replicate wells. Clonotypes that were significantly expanded in both SARS-CoV-2 spike wells and at least one common cold coronavirus spike condition were defined as cross-reactive. Similarity between CDR3 sequences was evaluated in R version 3.6.1 using Levenshtein distances (stringdist) and unrooted phylogenetic trees (ape). TCRdb's own reprocessing of the public reads used fastp at Q25 and MiXCR and kept productive beta chains. Rows merge per CDR3 protein into single entries with the most common DNA and genes. TCRdb's processing, not the authors' own work, is the source of the V and J calls. In all, the sample holds 20,000 or so distinct CDR3 sequences, and roughly 46% of those were seen once. The ten top clones hold over 20% of the sample.

The source material was CD4+ T cells from blood, cultured in vitro, sampled before SARS-CoV-2 vaccination. The clonotype comes from a human donor who had recovered from COVID-19. This chain is built from TRBV27 and TRBJ2-1; TRBD2 is a possible D gene, resting on 5 matching bases. In nucleotide form, the sequence is TGTGCCAGCAGTTTTCAGGCTAGCTCAACCTACAATGAGCAGTTCTTC. Translation gives CASSFQASSTYNEQFF.